The entry below describes one T cell receptor (beta chain). Its antigen is unidentified. This record belongs to a study of shared clonotypes between healthy human individuals. Overall study findings and caveats: Naive subsets typically showed greater estimated richness than memory subsets. Shared clonotypes: 4.5% to 6% naive CD4, roughly 3.8% naive CD8, about 2.5% memory CD4, 0.35% to 0.5% memory CD8.

This table comes from immunoSEQ multiplex PCR, and its TCRdb copy is limited to in-frame clones, with some not included. This sample has roughly 1,800,000 clones, with around 96% found just once. Germline-derived CDR1 and CDR2 are LGHNA and YNFKEQ. J gave up 5 bases and V 4 bases, and 4 bases lay outside the gene matches. CDR3 length equals 13 residues. Positive CCR7 selection of CD45RO-negative cells yielded the naive CD8 cells, and terminally differentiated effector memory CD45RA+ cells were excluded. All donors were Caucasian adults living in Nashville, Tennessee. The chain has TRBV4-2 and TRBJ2-5; 7 positions match TRBD2. The sample taken for sequencing was naive CD8+ T cells sorted from blood. The receptor comes from a young man in good health. In nucleotides, the CDR3 is TGTGCCAGCAGCCCCGGACTAGAGGAGACCCAGTACTTC. It encodes CASSPGLEETQYF.